The present TCR beta chain was sequenced within a study of Graves' ophthalmopathy and Graves' hyperthyroidism. For the study at large: Peripheral blood was collected at initial diagnosis, before any treatment. General study findings and limits: Most thyroid-expanded clonotypes exceeding 0.001 frequency were also found in blood. Forecasting of ophthalmopathy progression by the model achieved almost 71% sensitivity and around 72% specificity.

TCR beta CDR3 regions were amplified from RNA transcripts. Second-round multiplex PCR came after a first-round RT-PCR that employed HTBI primers. One entry per CDR3 protein results from TCRdb running MiXCR on the multiplex PCR reads. Of 350,000 to 450,000 distinct CDR3 sequences in the sample, around 18% were seen once. There are many counts of this clonotype. Its antigen is not identified. The source material was peripheral blood. The sequence was obtained from a woman aged 18-29 years with Graves' ophthalmopathy.

The chain's CDR3 is CASSIGSVEAFF. The CDR3 DNA sequence: TGTGCCAGTAGTATCGGATCCGTTGAAGCTTTCTTT. This chain links TRBV19 with TRBJ1-1; D ambiguous. Trimming took 3 bases from V and 7 from J, leaving 9 bases between them. The CDR3 totals 12 residues. The germline V gene encodes CDR1 LNHDA and CDR2 SQIVND (reference sequence).